The rows below give T cell receptor beta chains drawn from one sample of a study of somatic mutations in cytotoxic T cells in rheumatoid arthritis. Produced via immunoSEQ multiplex PCR; TCRdb's table is partial and in-frame only. The table has approximately 9,400 clones, 89% seen once; the top ten hold roughly 1.1%. Sequenced material: CD4+ T cells sorted from blood. Every receptor here comes from a woman under 30 with rheumatoid arthritis. Both conserved end residues are part of each CDR3. Fields, in order: V gene, clone size, J gene, D gene, CDR3 DNA, CDR3 protein. A D gene is named only where the DNA matches it firmly. Clone size is given for some rows only: seen once, a few or many times, or a class if the clone is expanded.

v_call: TRBV7-2
clone_size: few
j_call: TRBJ1-2
d_call: -
cdr3_nt: TGTGCCAGCAGCTTAGCCGGAGCTAACTATGGCTACACCTTC
cdr3_aa: CASSLAGANYGYTF

v_call: TRBV5-8
clone_size: -
j_call: TRBJ2-7
d_call: TRBD1
cdr3_nt: TGTGCCAGCAGCGGTAGACAGGGGACCTACGAGCAGTACTTC
cdr3_aa: CASSGRQGTYEQYF

v_call: TRBV28
clone_size: -
j_call: TRBJ1-5
d_call: TRBD1
cdr3_nt: TGTGCCAGCAGTTTGCGACAGGGTGGCAATCAGCCCCAGCATTTT
cdr3_aa: CASSLRQGGNQPQHF

v_call: TRBV7-2
clone_size: -
j_call: TRBJ2-5
d_call: TRBD2
cdr3_nt: TGTGCCAGCAGACCCGGGGGGTTGGAGACCCAGTACTTC
cdr3_aa: CASRPGGLETQYF

v_call: TRBV10-3
clone_size: once
j_call: TRBJ2-1
d_call: -
cdr3_nt: TGTGCCATCACCTTAGGGGGGACTACGGGGAATGAGCAGTTCTTC
cdr3_aa: CAITLGGTTGNEQFF

v_call: TRBV25-1
clone_size: -
j_call: TRBJ2-1
d_call: -
cdr3_nt: TGTGCCAGCAGGCAGGGGTATGGTGATGAGCAGTTCTTC
cdr3_aa: CASRQGYGDEQFF

v_call: TRBV10-3
clone_size: -
j_call: TRBJ1-2
d_call: -
cdr3_nt: TGTGCCATCAGTGAGTCCTATCCCAGGGTTGAGGGCTACACCTTC
cdr3_aa: CAISESYPRVEGYTF

v_call: TRBV9
clone_size: -
j_call: TRBJ1-2
d_call: -
cdr3_nt: TGTGCCAGCAGCGTAGCCGGCCAGGATGCTAACTATGGCTACACCTTC
cdr3_aa: CASSVAGQDANYGYTF

v_call: TRBV7-2
clone_size: -
j_call: TRBJ2-7
d_call: -
cdr3_nt: TGTGCCAGCAGCTTATTCAGGGGCCGCGAGCAGTACTTC
cdr3_aa: CASSLFRGREQYF

v_call: TRBV6-6
clone_size: -
j_call: TRBJ1-5
d_call: TRBD1
cdr3_nt: TGTGCCAGCAGAGTCGGGACAGGGCGGCCCCAGCATTTT
cdr3_aa: CASRVGTGRPQHF

v_call: TRBV19
clone_size: -
j_call: TRBJ1-1
d_call: TRBD1
cdr3_nt: TGTGCCAGTAGCACACTAACGGACAGGAGGACAACTGAAGCTTTCTTT
cdr3_aa: CASSTLTDRRTTEAFF

v_call: TRBV7-6
clone_size: -
j_call: TRBJ1-4
d_call: -
cdr3_nt: TGTGCCAGCAGCCCCCAAGCGCAGGGGACTGAAAAACTGTTTTTT
cdr3_aa: CASSPQAQGTEKLFF

v_call: TRBV19
clone_size: -
j_call: TRBJ2-3
d_call: TRBD2
cdr3_nt: TGTGCCAGTAGTTGGGCTAGCGGGGGAGATACGCAGTATTTT
cdr3_aa: CASSWASGGDTQYF

v_call: TRBV19
clone_size: -
j_call: TRBJ1-1
d_call: TRBD1
cdr3_nt: TGTGCCAGTAGTAATACAGGGGCATCGCCGGCTTTCTTT
cdr3_aa: CASSNTGASPAFF

v_call: TRBV28
clone_size: -
j_call: TRBJ1-1
d_call: TRBD1
cdr3_nt: TGTGCCAGCAGTTCAGGGGGAAGAAGGGACACTGAAGCTTTCTTT
cdr3_aa: CASSSGGRRDTEAFF

v_call: TRBV7-2
clone_size: -
j_call: TRBJ2-5
d_call: TRBD1
cdr3_nt: TGTGCCACCACGACGGGACAGGGAGGTTTCGAGACCCAGTACTTC
cdr3_aa: CATTTGQGGFETQYF

v_call: TRBV10-2
clone_size: -
j_call: TRBJ2-7
d_call: -
cdr3_nt: TGCGCCAGCAGTGAGTCGCGGACTACCTACGAGCAGTACTTC
cdr3_aa: CASSESRTTYEQYF

v_call: TRBV5-1
clone_size: -
j_call: TRBJ2-3
d_call: -
cdr3_nt: TGCGCCAGCAGCGCCATGACTGGATCCGCTAGCACAGATACGCAGTATTTT
cdr3_aa: CASSAMTGSASTDTQYF

v_call: TRBV7-8
clone_size: -
j_call: TRBJ2-2
d_call: -
cdr3_nt: TGTGCCAGCAGCCTCGGGACCGCGGGACCCACCGGGGAGCTGTTTTTT
cdr3_aa: CASSLGTAGPTGELFF

v_call: TRBV27
clone_size: -
j_call: TRBJ2-2
d_call: -
cdr3_nt: TGTGCCAGCAGTTTACTGGAGGGCACCGGGGAGCTGTTTTTT
cdr3_aa: CASSLLEGTGELFF

v_call: TRBV7-3
clone_size: -
j_call: TRBJ2-1
d_call: TRBD2
cdr3_nt: TGTGCCAGCAGCTCAACCGCCTTTGCGGGGGGAGACAATGAGCAGTTCTTC
cdr3_aa: CASSSTAFAGGDNEQFF

v_call: TRBV18
clone_size: -
j_call: TRBJ1-2
d_call: -
cdr3_nt: TGTGCCAGCTCACCCGACGCAGGGGACTATGGCTACACCTTC
cdr3_aa: CASSPDAGDYGYTF

v_call: TRBV19
clone_size: -
j_call: TRBJ2-2
d_call: -
cdr3_nt: TGTGCCAGTAGTTGGGGCAGACAGGTCAACACCGGGGAGCTGTTTTTT
cdr3_aa: CASSWGRQVNTGELFF

v_call: TRBV21-1
clone_size: -
j_call: TRBJ2-7
d_call: -
cdr3_nt: TGTGCCAGCAGCAGGAGTTTAGCGGGCTCATCCTACGAGCAGTACTTC
cdr3_aa: CASSRSLAGSSYEQYF

v_call: TRBV7-2
clone_size: -
j_call: TRBJ1-4
d_call: -
cdr3_nt: TGTGCCAGCAGCTTAGAGAGCGCAACTAATGAAAAACTGTTTTTT
cdr3_aa: CASSLESATNEKLFF

v_call: TRBV5-5
clone_size: -
j_call: TRBJ2-4
d_call: TRBD1
cdr3_nt: TGTGCCAGCAGCTCCACAGGGGGCATGGGTGAATTGAACATTCAGTACTTC
cdr3_aa: CASSSTGGMGELNIQYF

v_call: TRBV10-3
clone_size: -
j_call: TRBJ2-6
d_call: -
cdr3_nt: TGTGCCATCAGTGCCGGGGTGAACTCTGGGGCCAACGTCCTGACTTTC
cdr3_aa: CAISAGVNSGANVLTF

v_call: TRBV5-1
clone_size: -
j_call: TRBJ1-4
d_call: TRBD1
cdr3_nt: TGCGCCAGCAGCTTTGGGGACAGGAAAAATAATGAAAAACTGTTTTTT
cdr3_aa: CASSFGDRKNNEKLFF

v_call: TRBV28
clone_size: -
j_call: TRBJ2-1
d_call: TRBD2
cdr3_nt: TGTGCCAGCAGCATTAGCGGGAGTCGGTACAATGAGCAGTTCTTC
cdr3_aa: CASSISGSRYNEQFF

v_call: TRBV28
clone_size: few
j_call: TRBJ2-1
d_call: TRBD2
cdr3_nt: TGTGCCAGCACGGCGGGTGGGAGGGCCAATGAGCAGTTCTTC
cdr3_aa: CASTAGGRANEQFF

v_call: TRBV4-3
clone_size: -
j_call: TRBJ2-2
d_call: -
cdr3_nt: TGCGCCAGCAGCCAAGATTATATCGGGGAGCTGTTTTTT
cdr3_aa: CASSQDYIGELFF

v_call: TRBV28
clone_size: few
j_call: TRBJ1-6
d_call: -
cdr3_nt: TGTGCCAGCAGAGCCGAACAGTTGAATTCACCCCTCCACTTT
cdr3_aa: CASRAEQLNSPLHF

v_call: TRBV5-1
clone_size: -
j_call: TRBJ2-5
d_call: TRBD2
cdr3_nt: TGCGCCAGCAGCTCCTATCTTAGCGGGGGTTTCCAAGAGACCCAGTACTTC
cdr3_aa: CASSSYLSGGFQETQYF

v_call: TRBV4-3
clone_size: -
j_call: TRBJ2-3
d_call: -
cdr3_nt: TGCGCCAGCAGCCAAGATACTAGCAGGGACACAGATACGCAGTATTTT
cdr3_aa: CASSQDTSRDTDTQYF

v_call: TRBV6-6
clone_size: -
j_call: TRBJ2-7
d_call: -
cdr3_nt: TGTGCCAGCAGCACGGGAGTTCCCGCCTACGAGCAGTACTTC
cdr3_aa: CASSTGVPAYEQYF

v_call: TRBV7-2
clone_size: few
j_call: TRBJ2-1
d_call: TRBD2
cdr3_nt: TGTGCCAGCAGCTTAGCAGGACTAGGATCCTACAATGAGCAGTTCTTC
cdr3_aa: CASSLAGLGSYNEQFF

v_call: TRBV7-7
clone_size: once
j_call: TRBJ2-7
d_call: TRBD2
cdr3_nt: TGTGCCAGCAGCCCTAGCGGGAAGTACGAGCAGTACTTC
cdr3_aa: CASSPSGKYEQYF

v_call: TRBV19
clone_size: -
j_call: TRBJ1-5
d_call: -
cdr3_nt: TGTGCCAGTAGCCTGGAGGGGATTAGCAATCAGCCCCAGCATTTT
cdr3_aa: CASSLEGISNQPQHF

v_call: TRBV27
clone_size: -
j_call: TRBJ2-7
d_call: TRBD2
cdr3_nt: TGTGCCAGCAGTTCATGGACTAGACGCTACGAGCAGTACTTC
cdr3_aa: CASSSWTRRYEQYF

v_call: TRBV5-1
clone_size: -
j_call: TRBJ1-1
d_call: -
cdr3_nt: TGCGCCAGCAGCCGGACTAGTAGTGAAGCTTTCTTT
cdr3_aa: CASSRTSSEAFF

v_call: TRBV6-4
clone_size: -
j_call: TRBJ1-1
d_call: -
cdr3_nt: TGTGCCAGCAGTGGACAGCCGAACACTGAAGCTTTCTTT
cdr3_aa: CASSGQPNTEAFF

v_call: TRBV7-8
clone_size: -
j_call: TRBJ1-1
d_call: TRBD1
cdr3_nt: TGTGCCAGCAGCTTTACAGGGGGCACTGAAGCTTTCTTT
cdr3_aa: CASSFTGGTEAFF

v_call: TRBV10-2
clone_size: -
j_call: TRBJ2-1
d_call: TRBD2
cdr3_nt: TGCGCGGGTGGATTGGGGGGAGGGTCCTACAATGAGCAGTTCTTC
cdr3_aa: CAGGLGGGSYNEQFF